This T cell receptor beta chain emerged from a study of blood T cells in healthy people across ages. Whole-study findings and limits: The fall in TCR beta diversity per million T cells was roughly linear with age.

Germline V gene lookup returns CDR1 SGHRS and CDR2 YFSETQ. V was clipped by 4 bases and J by 5 bases, with 17 bases between them. The CDR3 is 15 amino acids. A note on this clonotype: What it binds is unknown.

The use of a sample-barcoded 5' primer and a J-beta primer mix characterized a second PCR of roughly 6 to 12 cycles. TCRdb independently ran MiXCR on the 5' RACE reads; one entry per CDR3 protein. Of around 800,000 distinct CDR3 sequences in the sample, about 26% were seen once. This same sample was also taken into another study, of T cells of mothers and their children.

The chain couples TRBV5-1 to TRBJ2-3; D is uncertain. The clonotype comes from a boy younger than 18 in good health. Sample: blood. CDR3 in DNA: TGCGCCAGCAGCCGGGCCCCAGCGCCCCAAGATACGCAGTATTTT. Translated: CASSRAPAPQDTQYF.